Sequencing of this TCR beta chain was carried out in a study of spatial heterogeneity in lung cancer. The time point here: sample taken at primary tumor resection. Without sorting, whole RNA was sequenced from tumor, nontumor lung or frozen PBMC. By its share, this clonotype is medium-sized. MiXCR was run by TCRdb on the 5' RACE reads, yielding one entry per CDR3 protein. The top ten clones hold more than 4% of a sample with about 23,000 distinct CDR3 sequences, approximately 4.8% of them seen once. The CDR3 runs 11 residues. Germline CDR1 MNHEY, CDR2 SVGEGT. The V end lost 8 bases, the J end lost 3 bases, and 7 bases lay between the germline ends.

This chain connects TRBV6-2 or TRBV6-3 to TRBJ1-1, with D unclear. The source material was PBMCs, sampled at surgery. This receptor was identified in a male donor with early-stage non-small cell lung cancer. The CDR3 loop reads CASQDYTEAFF. In nucleotides, the CDR3 is TGTGCCAGCCAGGACTACACTGAAGCTTTCTTT.